This TCR beta chain was retrieved from a study of beta chain features in type 1 diabetes. Overall study results and limits: Within patients, naive, central memory and Treg TCRB repertoires seemed more similar than within healthy donors. All four CD4+ subsets of Type 1 diabetes patients contained TCRB CDR3s that were moderately but significantly shorter. High-TCR-expressing cells could be over-represented by cDNA sequencing. At VDJ recombination sites, type 1 diabetes patients had fewer insertions and more deleted nucleotides.

Turning to this clone: The antigen is unknown. The sample contains more than one DNA sequence encoding this CDR3.

Donors underwent one heparinised blood draw, 100 to 150 mL on average. V lost 4 bases and J 6 bases, leaving 5 bases between the germline ends. There are 10 residues in the CDR3. Germline CDR1 and CDR2: SQVTM and ANQGSEA. As every portion of the isolated RNA was reverse transcribed, the sequencing read expressed TCRB transcripts. Libraries were prepared by immunoSEQ multiplex PCR; TCRdb keeps only in-frame clonotypes and omits some of them. The repertoire includes some 240,000 clones, 15% to 20% of them detected once, and about 0.085% sits in the top ten. The material sequenced was naive CD4+ T cells from blood. This clonotype originated in a man in his thirties or forties with type 1 diabetes. The V call is TRBV29-1, the J call TRBJ2-3, with D unresolved. DNA of the CDR3: TGCAGCGTTGGTGGGGATACGCAGTATTTT. Amino acids: CSVGGDTQYF.